One sample yielded the 3 T cell receptor beta chains listed below, sequenced in a study of control samples from healthy donors and cancer patients. Assay used: immunoSEQ multiplex PCR; TCRdb lists only in-frame clones, some missing. The profile shows about 52,000 clones, roughly 94% of them singletons. The source material was blood. All receptors come from a man younger than 45 in good health.

This clone was detected only once. The chain carries TRBV6-5 and TRBJ2-3; no clear D. V was shortened by 10 bases and J by 6 bases, with 11 bases between the two germline ends. Per the germline V gene, CDR1 is MNHEY and CDR2 is SVGAGI. The CDR3 is 11 amino acids. CDR3: CAIRYFDTQYF. The CDR3 DNA is TGTGCCATCCGTTACTTCGATACGCAGTATTTT.

For the CDR3, the DNA is TGTGCCAGCAGCTTAGAGGACCAGGCACCCCTCCACTTT. It codes for CASSLEDQAPLHF. The rearrangement joins TRBV11-2 to TRBJ1-6; D not certain. The CDR3 is 13 residues long. Per the germline V gene, CDR1 is SGHAT and CDR2 is FQNNGV. Trimming took 0 bases from V and 11 from J, leaving 8 bases between them.

CDR3 sequence reads: CASSLWSSYNEQFF. CDR3 DNA sequence: TGTGCCAGCAGTTTGTGGAGCTCCTACAATGAGCAGTTCTTC. The rearrangement links TRBV28 to TRBJ2-1; D gene ambiguous. Trimming removed 3 bases from V and 0 bases from J, with 6 bases in between. Germline V gene sequence: CDR1 MDHEN, CDR2 SYDVKM. This CDR3 comprises 14 residues.